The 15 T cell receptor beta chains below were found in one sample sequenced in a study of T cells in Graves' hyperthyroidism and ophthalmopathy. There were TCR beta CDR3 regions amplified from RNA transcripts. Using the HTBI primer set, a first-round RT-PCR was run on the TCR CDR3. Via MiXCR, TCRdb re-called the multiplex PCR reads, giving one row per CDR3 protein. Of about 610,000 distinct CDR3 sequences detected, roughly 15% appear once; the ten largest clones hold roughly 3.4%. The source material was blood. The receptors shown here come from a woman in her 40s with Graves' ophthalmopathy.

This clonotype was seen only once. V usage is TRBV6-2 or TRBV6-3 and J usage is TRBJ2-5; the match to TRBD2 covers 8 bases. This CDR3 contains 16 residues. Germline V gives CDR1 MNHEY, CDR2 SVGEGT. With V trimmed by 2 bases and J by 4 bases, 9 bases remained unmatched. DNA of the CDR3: TGTGCCAGCAGTTACCGTTTAGCGGGGAGAGGAGAGACCCAGTACTTC. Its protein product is CASSYRLAGRGETQYF.

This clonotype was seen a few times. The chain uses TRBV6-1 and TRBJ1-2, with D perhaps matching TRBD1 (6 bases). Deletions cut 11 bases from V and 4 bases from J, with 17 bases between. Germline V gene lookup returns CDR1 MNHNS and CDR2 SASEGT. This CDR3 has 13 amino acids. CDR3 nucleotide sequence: TGTGCCCTCAGGGCGGGGGCCCCCTATGGCTACACCTTC. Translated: CALRAGAPYGYTF.

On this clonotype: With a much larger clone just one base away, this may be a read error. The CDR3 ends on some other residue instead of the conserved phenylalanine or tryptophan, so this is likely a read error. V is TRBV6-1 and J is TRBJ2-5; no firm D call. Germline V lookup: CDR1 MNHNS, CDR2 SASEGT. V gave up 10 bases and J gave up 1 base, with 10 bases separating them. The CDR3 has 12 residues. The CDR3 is CATAGAQETQYS. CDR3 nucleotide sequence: TGTGCCACCGCAGGCGCCCAAGAGACCCAGTACTCC.

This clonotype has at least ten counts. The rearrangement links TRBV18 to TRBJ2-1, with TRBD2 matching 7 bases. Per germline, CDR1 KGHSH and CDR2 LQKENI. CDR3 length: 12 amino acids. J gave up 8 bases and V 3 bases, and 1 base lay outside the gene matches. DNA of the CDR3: TGTGCCAGCTCACCTGGGAGGGATGAGCAGTTCTTC. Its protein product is CASSPGRDEQFF. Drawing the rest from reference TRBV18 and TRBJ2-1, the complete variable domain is NAGVMQNPRHLVRRRGQEARLRCSPMKGHSHVYWYRQLPEEGLKFMVYLQKENIIDESGMPKERFSAEFPKEGPSILRIQQVVRGDSAAYFCASSPGRDEQFFGPGTRLTVL.

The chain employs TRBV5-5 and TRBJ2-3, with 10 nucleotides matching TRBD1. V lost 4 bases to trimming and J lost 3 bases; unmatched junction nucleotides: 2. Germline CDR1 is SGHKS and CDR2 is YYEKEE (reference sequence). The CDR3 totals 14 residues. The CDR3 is CASSKGQGTDTQYF. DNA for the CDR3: TGTGCCAGCAGCAAGGGACAGGGGACAGATACGCAGTATTTT. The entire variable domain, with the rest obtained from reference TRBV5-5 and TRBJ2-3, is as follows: DAGVTQSPTHLIKTRGQQVTLRCSPISGHKSVSWYQQVLGQGPQFIFQYYEKEERGRGNFPDRFSARQFPNYSSELNVNALLLGDSALYLCASSKGQGTDTQYFGPGTRLTVL.

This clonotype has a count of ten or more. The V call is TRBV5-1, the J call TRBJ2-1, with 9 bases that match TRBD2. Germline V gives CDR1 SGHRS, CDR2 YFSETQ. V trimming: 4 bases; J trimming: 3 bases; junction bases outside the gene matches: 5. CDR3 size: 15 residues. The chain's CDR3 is CASSVAGADYNEQFF. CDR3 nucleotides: TGCGCCAGCAGCGTAGCGGGAGCCGACTACAATGAGCAGTTCTTC.

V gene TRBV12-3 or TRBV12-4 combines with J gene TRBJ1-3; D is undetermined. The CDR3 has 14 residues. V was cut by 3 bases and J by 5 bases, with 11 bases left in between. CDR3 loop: CASSLWDSRNTIYF. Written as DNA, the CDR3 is TGTGCCAGCAGTTTGTGGGATTCTAGAAACACCATATATTTT.

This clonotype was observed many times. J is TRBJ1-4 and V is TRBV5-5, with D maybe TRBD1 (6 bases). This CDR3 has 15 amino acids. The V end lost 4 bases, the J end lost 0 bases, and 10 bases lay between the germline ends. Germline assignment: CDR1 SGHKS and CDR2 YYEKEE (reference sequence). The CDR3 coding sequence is TGTGCCAGCAGCATCGGACAGTCAACTAATGAAAAACTGTTTTTT. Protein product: CASSIGQSTNEKLFF.

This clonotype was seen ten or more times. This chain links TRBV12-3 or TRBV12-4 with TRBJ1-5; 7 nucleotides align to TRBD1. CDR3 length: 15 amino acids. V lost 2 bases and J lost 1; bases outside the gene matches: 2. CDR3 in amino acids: CASSLTGESNQPQHF. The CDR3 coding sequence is TGTGCCAGCAGTTTAACAGGGGAGAGCAATCAGCCCCAGCATTTT.

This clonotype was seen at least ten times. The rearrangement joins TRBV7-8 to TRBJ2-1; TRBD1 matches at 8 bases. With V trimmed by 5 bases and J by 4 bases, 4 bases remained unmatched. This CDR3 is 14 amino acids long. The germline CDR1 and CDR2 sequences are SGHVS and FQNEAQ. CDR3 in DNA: TGTGCCAGCAGCGCCGGACAGGGATACAATGAGCAGTTCTTC. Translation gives CASSAGQGYNEQFF.

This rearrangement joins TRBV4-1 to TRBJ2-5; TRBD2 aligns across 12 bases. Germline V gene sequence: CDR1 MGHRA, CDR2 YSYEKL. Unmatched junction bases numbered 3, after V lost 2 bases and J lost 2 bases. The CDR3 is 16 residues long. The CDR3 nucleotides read TGCGCCAGCAGCCAACCTAGCGGGGGGGCACAAGAGACCCAGTACTTC. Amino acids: CASSQPSGGAQETQYF.

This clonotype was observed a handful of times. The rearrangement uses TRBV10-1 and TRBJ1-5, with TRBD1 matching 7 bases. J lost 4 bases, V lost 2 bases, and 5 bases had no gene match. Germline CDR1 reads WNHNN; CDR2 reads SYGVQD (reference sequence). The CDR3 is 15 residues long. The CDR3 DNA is TGCGCCAGCAGTGAGAACGACAGGGCGAATCAGCCCCAGCATTTT. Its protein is CASSENDRANQPQHF.

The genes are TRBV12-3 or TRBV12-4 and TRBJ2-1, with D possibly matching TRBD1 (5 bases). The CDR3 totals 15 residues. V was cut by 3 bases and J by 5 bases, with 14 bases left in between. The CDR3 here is CASSFKLGHDNEQFF. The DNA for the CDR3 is TGTGCCAGCAGTTTCAAGTTGGGGCATGACAATGAGCAGTTCTTC.

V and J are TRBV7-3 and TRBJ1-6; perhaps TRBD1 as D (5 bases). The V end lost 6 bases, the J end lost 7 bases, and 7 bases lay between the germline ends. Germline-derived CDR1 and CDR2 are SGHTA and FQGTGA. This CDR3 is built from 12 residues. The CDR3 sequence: CASRTDNSPLHF. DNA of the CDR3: TGTGCCAGCAGGACAGACAATTCACCCCTCCACTTT.

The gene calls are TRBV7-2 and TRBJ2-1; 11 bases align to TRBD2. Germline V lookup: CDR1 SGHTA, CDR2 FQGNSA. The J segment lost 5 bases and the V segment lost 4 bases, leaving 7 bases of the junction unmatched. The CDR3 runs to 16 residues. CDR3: CASSSRTSGYNNEQFF. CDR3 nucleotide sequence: TGTGCCAGCAGCTCTAGGACTAGCGGGTATAACAATGAGCAGTTCTTC.